This record concerns one TCR beta chain sequence. There is no known antigen for this receptor. No base qualities exist here, and no much larger clone lies one base off it. The germline V gene provides CDR1 SGHTA and CDR2 FQGNSA. From the cysteine through the phenylalanine, the CDR3 covers 14 amino acids. Kept here is only the CDR3 DNA, which spans 42 bases and is read in frame from base 1. The V and J ends are trimmed by 5 bases and 2 bases, leaving 10 bases between them. TCR beta CDR3 regions were amplified from RNA transcripts. The TCR CDR3 was subjected to a first round of RT-PCR using the HTBI primer set and the Qiagen OneStep RT-PCR kit. Libraries were constructed in a second round of multiplex PCR, after which size selection and purification were performed. Sequencing of the libraries was done on an Illumina HiSeq2000 using paired-end 100 bp reads. The authors processed their data as follows. SOAPnuke was used to process the raw data, throwing out any read that contained adapters or uncalled bases, had a mean Phred below 15, or lacked an exact constant-primer or identifier match. High-quality paired reads were merged with COPE v1.2.5, and unique nucleotide sequences were defined as clonotypes. MiTCR v1.1 was used to align the clonotypes against IMGT TRBV, TRBD and TRBJ reference segments. The analysis included only V-J combinations with a frequency above 0.0001, which together covered around 99% of the repertoires. The TCS score was defined as F50 (clonal expansion) divided by E x V (chaos), with BLOSUM62-based TCRdist calculated between CDR3 peptides within each V-J. Welch's t-statistics and random forest reduced around 520 V-J features to under 15, which were used in a naive Bayes classifier (R e1071). TCRdb reworked the public reads: Q25 trimming with fastp, MiXCR clone assembly, productive beta chains retained. A single entry per CDR3 protein holds the most common genes and DNA from its merged rows. The V and J calls shown here were made by TCRdb, not taken from the authors' results. This sample gives fewer than 650,000 distinct CDR3 sequences in total; 14% of them show up just once. In total, the top ten clones hold roughly 7% of the sample.

In the ophthalmopathy patients, disease was moderately to severely active, with a Clinical Activity Score of 3 or more, a NOSPECS grade of 4 or more, and a duration of less than 3 months. Any patient with an uncontrolled infection, another autoimmune disease, pregnancy or lactation was excluded. Diagnoses were based on clinical symptoms, serum thyroxine and TRAb, thyroid ultrasound and orbital computed tomography. Ficoll-Paque density gradient centrifugation was used to isolate PBMCs from around 10 ml of fresh peripheral blood. Total RNA was extracted with Trizol reagent, and quality was checked on an Agilent 2100 Bioanalyzer. This sample is drawn from a study of T cells in Graves' hyperthyroidism and ophthalmopathy (dated by TCRdb to about 2019). Describing the broader study: Peripheral blood samples were taken at initial diagnosis, before any treatment was given. For training and testing, the 100 or so patients in the discovery cohort were randomly divided in a 7:3 ratio. Prospective prediction of ophthalmopathy was tested in an independent validation cohort consisting of about 20 hyperthyroidism patients and more than 15 patients who later progressed to ophthalmopathy. To identify TCR V-J signatures that set the groups apart, the researchers used a discovery cohort of 100 patients, made up of roughly 45 with Graves' ophthalmopathy and some 60 with stable Graves' hyperthyroidism. According to the paper, TCR Vbeta CDR3 sequencing was carried out on 135 peripheral blood samples, which came from 40 to 45 ophthalmopathy, around 74 hyperthyroidism and about 17 progressor patients. In about 6 Graves' hyperthyroidism patients, the study also compared T-cell repertoires from thyroid tissue with T-cell repertoires from blood. Following sampling, methimazole starting at 30 mg daily was given to hyperthyroidism patients, and high-dose intravenous methylprednisolone was given to ophthalmopathy patients. The investigation overall reported the following: In validation, the model predicted progression to ophthalmopathy with around 71% sensitivity and about 72% specificity, a median of 6.5 months before onset. Sample size was not statistically predetermined, and investigators were not blinded to group allocation. Ophthalmopathy was separated from stable hyperthyroidism by a 13 V-J signature model, with about 88% sensitivity and about 81% specificity obtained in cross-validation and 80%/75% obtained in testing. Most expanded thyroid clonotypes (frequency above 0.001) were also found in blood, which suggests that blood repertoires may mirror thyroid immune responses.

This sequence was found in a woman aged 18-29 years with Graves' ophthalmopathy. The sample was blood. In this chain, TRBV7-2 is recombined with TRBJ1-3; the D gene cannot be resolved reliably. The CDR3 has the sequence CASSPVGTGNTIYF. The bases are TGTGCCAGCAGCCCCGTAGGAACTGGAAACACCATATATTTT.